This is a list of T cell receptor beta chains from one sample in a study of blood T cell repertoires in COVID-19. Only in-frame clones appear in the TCRdb table, and some are missing; sequencing was by immunoSEQ multiplex PCR. The sample lists 20,000 to 25,000 clones; around 90% were seen once. The sample consisted of peripheral blood. The receptor set was obtained from a human donor in a cohort sampled during active COVID-19. CDR3s include the opening cysteine and the closing phenylalanine or tryptophan. The D gene is left open where the match is weak. Some rows have no size entry. The others give once, few or many, or a class for an expanded clone.

>TRBJ1-1|.|TRBD1|TRBV11-2
CASSGDRGLGTEAFF
TGTGCCAGCAGCGGGGACAGGGGGCTTGGCACTGAAGCTTTCTTT
>TRBJ1-5|once|TRBD1|TRBV2
CASRGQTGGQPQHF
TGTGCCAGCAGGGGACAGACCGGCGGTCAGCCCCAGCATTTT
>TRBJ1-1|.|.|TRBV7-8
CASSLVPSTEAFF
TGTGCCAGCAGCTTAGTCCCTTCCACTGAAGCTTTCTTT
>TRBJ2-2|.|.|TRBV6-6
CASSPRRDTGELFF
TGTGCCAGCAGTCCCCGCAGGGACACCGGGGAGCTGTTTTTT
>TRBJ2-7|.|.|TRBV29-1
CSVANDYEQYF
TGCAGCGTTGCTAACGACTACGAGCAGTACTTC
>TRBJ1-1|.|.|TRBV5-1
CASSFTTVNTEAFF
TGCGCCAGCAGCTTCACGACAGTAAACACTGAAGCTTTCTTT
>TRBJ1-2|.|.|TRBV4-3
CASSQSSKGHYGYTF
TGCGCCAGCAGCCAAAGTTCGAAGGGGCACTATGGCTACACCTTC
>TRBJ2-2|once|.|TRBV20-1
CSASGGTNTGELFF
TGCAGTGCTAGTGGCGGGACGAACACCGGGGAGCTGTTTTTT
>TRBJ2-1|.|.|TRBV9
CASSTYSYNEQFF
TGTGCCAGCAGCACTTACTCCTACAATGAGCAGTTCTTC
>TRBJ1-2|.|TRBD1|TRBV18
CASSQGAVGYGYTF
TGTGCCAGCTCACAGGGGGCCGTTGGCTATGGCTACACCTTC
>TRBJ2-5|few|TRBD2|TRBV7-9
CASSRTGGQETQYF
TGTGCCAGCAGCCGTACGGGGGGTCAAGAGACCCAGTACTTC
>TRBJ2-1|.|TRBD2|TRBV19
CASSIAPSGTYNEQFF
TGTGCCAGTAGTATAGCGCCTAGCGGGACCTACAATGAGCAGTTCTTC
>TRBJ2-5|.|TRBD2|TRBV6-1
CASSELRLAGGTQYF
TGTGCCAGCAGTGAACTTCGACTAGCGGGAGGGACCCAGTACTTC
>TRBJ1-2|.|.|TRBV29-1
CSVLDAGGYTF
TGCAGCGTACTGGATGCGGGCGGCTACACCTTC
>TRBJ1-5|.|.|TRBV30
CAWSVTGLDQPQHF
TGTGCCTGGAGTGTTACAGGGTTGGATCAGCCCCAGCATTTT
>TRBJ1-4|.|TRBD1|TRBV18
CASSPNPQGGATNEKLFF
TGTGCCAGCTCACCCAACCCCCAGGGGGGCGCAACTAATGAAAAACTGTTTTTT
>TRBJ2-2|once|TRBD2|TRBV28
CASSRGGEGTGELFF
TGTGCCAGCAGCCGGGGAGGGGAGGGCACCGGGGAGCTGTTTTTT
>TRBJ1-5|few|TRBD1|TRBV7-8
CASSLEGAGYQPQHF
TGTGCCAGCAGCCTAGAGGGGGCAGGATATCAGCCCCAGCATTTT
>TRBJ2-3|.|TRBD2|TRBV5-1
CASSPRGGPGYTQYF
TGCGCCAGCAGCCCTCGGGGGGGCCCCGGTTATACGCAGTATTTT
>TRBJ2-1|.|TRBD1|TRBV6-5
CASSLGQGYGNEQFF
TGTGCCAGCAGCTTGGGACAGGGATATGGCAATGAGCAGTTCTTC
>TRBJ1-2|.|.|TRBV5-1
CASSPGLAGGYTF
TGCGCCAGCAGCCCGGGTCTGGCGGGTGGCTACACCTTC
>TRBJ2-6|once|TRBD1|TRBV7-3
CASSLTTTMGQGALGGSGANVLTF
TGTGCCAGCAGCTTAACAACGACCATGGGACAGGGGGCGCTTGGAGGCTCTGGGGCCAACGTCCTGACTTTC
>TRBJ2-2|.|TRBD1|TRBV19
CASKGAGELAGELFF
TGTGCCAGTAAGGGGGCAGGGGAACTGGCCGGGGAGCTGTTTTTT
>TRBJ2-1|.|TRBD2|TRBV6-2/TRBV6-3
CASSYSSGGGNEQFF
TGTGCCAGCAGTTACAGTAGCGGGGGGGGCAATGAGCAGTTCTTC
>TRBJ2-4|once|TRBD1|TRBV4-3
CASSQDWGQGNIQYF
TGCGCCAGCAGCCAAGACTGGGGACAGGGAAACATTCAGTACTTC
>TRBJ1-5|.|.|TRBV5-1
CASSSQGQEGQPQHF
TGCGCCAGCAGCTCCCAGGGGCAGGAAGGGCAGCCCCAGCATTTT
>TRBJ1-4|few|TRBD1|TRBV7-9
CASSLIQGREKLFF
TGTGCCAGCAGCTTAATACAGGGGAGGGAAAAACTGTTTTTT
>TRBJ1-2|.|.|TRBV18
CASSRGEELYGYTF
TGTGCCAGCTCCCGGGGGGAGGAGCTGTATGGCTACACCTTC
>TRBJ2-1|.|.|TRBV30
CAWRSVHSYNEQFF
TGTGCCTGGAGGTCGGTTCATTCCTACAATGAGCAGTTCTTC
>TRBJ2-2|.|.|TRBV18
CASWGLRNTGELFF
TGTGCCAGCTGGGGACTGCGTAACACCGGGGAGCTGTTTTTT
>TRBJ1-1|.|TRBD1|TRBV5-1
CASSRQGYTEAFF
TGCGCCAGCAGCCGACAGGGATACACTGAAGCTTTCTTT
>TRBJ2-5|.|TRBD2|TRBV2
CASSGGGTGFGETQYF
TGTGCCAGCAGTGGGGGGGGAACCGGTTTCGGAGAGACCCAGTACTTC
>TRBJ2-2|.|TRBD2|TRBV5-1
CASSSGLAGGHVELFF
TGCGCCAGCAGCTCCGGACTAGCGGGAGGGCACGTGGAGCTGTTTTTT
>TRBJ2-3|.|.|TRBV6-2/TRBV6-3
CASSYGAGTDTQYF
TGTGCCAGCAGTTACGGGGCCGGGACAGATACGCAGTATTTT
>TRBJ2-5|.|TRBD1|TRBV11-3
CASSLGDRVETQYF
TGTGCCAGCAGCTTAGGAGACAGGGTAGAGACCCAGTACTTC
>TRBJ1-5|.|.|TRBV7-8
CASSLQAGNQPQHF
TGTGCCAGCAGCTTGCAGGCTGGCAATCAGCCCCAGCATTTT
>TRBJ2-1|.|.|TRBV19
CASQEGPSKTFEQFF
TGTGCCAGCCAGGAGGGTCCGAGCAAAACATTTGAGCAGTTCTTC
>TRBJ2-1|.|TRBD2|TRBV9
CASSRLAGATYNEQFF
TGTGCCAGCAGCAGACTAGCGGGAGCTACCTACAATGAGCAGTTCTTC
>TRBJ1-1|.|.|TRBV18
CASSGQLNTEAFF
TGTGCCAGCTCGGGGCAGTTGAACACTGAAGCTTTCTTT
>TRBJ1-1|.|.|TRBV18
CASLGQLNTEAFF
TGTGCCAGCCTCGGACAGCTGAACACTGAAGCTTTCTTT
>TRBJ2-3|.|TRBD1|TRBV7-9
CASSLGQSTDTQYF
TGTGCCAGCAGCTTGGGACAGAGCACAGATACGCAGTATTTT
>TRBJ1-5|.|.|TRBV12-2
CASRLAGAGVYSNQPQHF
TGTGCAAGTCGCTTAGCGGGGGCGGGAGTTTATAGCAATCAGCCCCAGCATTTT
>TRBJ1-2|.|TRBD1|TRBV29-1
CSVGPPTGGRFGYTF
TGCAGCGTTGGCCCTCCTACAGGGGGCCGGTTTGGCTACACCTTC
>TRBJ2-5|.|.|TRBV6-1
CASSEVMRGTQYF
TGTGCCAGCAGTGAAGTTATGCGCGGGACCCAGTACTTC